This TCR beta chain was recorded in a study of blood T cell repertoires in COVID-19. Study-wide context: Samples of COVID-19 (acute and convalescent) were obtained from the United States, Italy and Spain. T cells, B-cell-depleted T cells, or PBMCs provided the cDNA or gDNA that served as material.

In the original workflow: Researchers report that nucleated cell counts were estimated from reference gene primer amplification. Method: immunoSEQ multiplex PCR; TCRdb's copy keeps in-frame clones and lacks some. V and J calls and clone size are as listed in that table; D and trimming were resolved from the DNA. The sample lists 650,000 to 800,000 clones, approximately 90% seen once, with 0.2% to 0.3% in the top ten. V lost 4 bases and J 4 bases, leaving 17 bases between the germline ends. Germline values: CDR1 SGHRS, CDR2 YFSETQ. The length of the CDR3 is 15 residues. Sequencing was done on a sample of peripheral blood. The receptor's source is a young woman with acute or convalescent COVID-19. This chain uses TRBV5-1 with TRBJ1-2, with a tentative D call TRBD1 (6 bases). The chain's CDR3 is CASSTSEGGTYGYTF. The DNA of the CDR3 is TGCGCCAGCAGCACCTCGGAGGGGGGGACCTATGGCTACACCTTC.